This T cell receptor (beta chain) was identified during a study of shared clonotypes between healthy human individuals. Whole-study context: Every donor yielded three CD4 naive, three CD4 memory, two CD8 naive and one CD8 memory plate.

Naive CD8 cells lacked CD45RO, underwent positive selection for CCR7 and left out terminally differentiated effector memory CD45RA+ cells. This CDR3 is 17 amino acids long. Germline CDR1 reads LNHNV; CDR2 reads YYDKDF (reference sequence). V trimming: 0 bases; J trimming: 8 bases; junction bases outside the gene matches: 11. In the source study's methods: With immunoSEQ giving junction-only sequences and no quality scores, filtering differed. TCRdb's copy holds only in-frame clones and misses some; the assay was immunoSEQ multiplex PCR. The DNA was the basis for D and trimming; V, J and clone size are from that table. The repertoire consists of 800,000 or so clones, with approximately 97% occurring once and the leading ten covering about 0.25%.

V is TRBV15 and J is TRBJ2-1, with 9 positions matching TRBD2. Sequencing was done on a sample of naive CD8+ T cells sorted from blood. The source is a man aged 25-45 years in good health. This CDR3 reads CATSRDFYGTSNDEQFF. The CDR3 coding sequence is TGTGCCACCAGCAGAGATTTCTACGGGACTAGCAACGATGAGCAGTTCTTC. Variable domain in full (rest from reference TRBV15 and TRBJ2-1): DAMVIQNPRYQVTQFGKPVTLSCSQTLNHNVMYWYQQKSSQAPKLLFHYYDKDFNNEADTPDNFQSRRPNTSFCFLDIRSPGLGDTAMYLCATSRDFYGTSNDEQFFGPGTRLTVL.